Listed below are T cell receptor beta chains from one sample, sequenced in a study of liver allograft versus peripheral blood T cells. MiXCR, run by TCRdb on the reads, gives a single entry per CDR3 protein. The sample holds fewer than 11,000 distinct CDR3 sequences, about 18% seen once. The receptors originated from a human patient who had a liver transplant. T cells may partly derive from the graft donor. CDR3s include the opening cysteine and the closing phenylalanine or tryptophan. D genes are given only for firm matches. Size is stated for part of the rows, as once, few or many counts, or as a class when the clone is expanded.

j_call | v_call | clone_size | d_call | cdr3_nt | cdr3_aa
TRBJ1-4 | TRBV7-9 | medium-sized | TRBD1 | TGTGCCAGCAGACCAAGACAGGGTGCAACTAATGAAAAACTGTTTTTT | CASRPRQGATNEKLFF
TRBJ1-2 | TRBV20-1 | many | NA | TGCAGTGCTAGAAGGGTTGAGGATGACGGCTACACCTTC | CSARRVEDDGYTF
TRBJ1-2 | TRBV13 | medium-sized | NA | TGTGCCAGCAGCTTCCGGGGGCAGAACTATGGCTACACCTTC | CASSFRGQNYGYTF
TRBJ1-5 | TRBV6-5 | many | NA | TGTGCCAGCAGTTACCTGCTAACGAGGGGTGATCAGCCCCAGCATTTT | CASSYLLTRGDQPQHF
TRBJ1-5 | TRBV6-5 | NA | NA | TGTGTCAGCGCCCAGGGTTTTAGCAATCAGCCCCAGCATTTT | CVSAQGFSNQPQHF
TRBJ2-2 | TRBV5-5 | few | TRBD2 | TGTGCCAGCAGCCCCGTGGTAGCGGGGACCACCGGGGAGCTGTTTTTT | CASSPVVAGTTGELFF
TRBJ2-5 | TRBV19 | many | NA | TGTGCCAGTAGTATTGGACAGACGGCCCAGTACTTC | CASSIGQTAQYF
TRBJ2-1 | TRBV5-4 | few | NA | TGTGCCAGCAGCTTGGTTGGGGATGAGCAGTTCTTC | CASSLVGDEQFF
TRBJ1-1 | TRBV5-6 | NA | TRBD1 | TGTGCCAGCAGCGGGACAGAGCACACTGAAGCTTTCTTT | CASSGTEHTEAFF
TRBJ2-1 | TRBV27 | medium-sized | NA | TGTGCCAGCAGTTTATCACTAGCCGCGAACAATGAGCAGTTCTTC | CASSLSLAANNEQFF
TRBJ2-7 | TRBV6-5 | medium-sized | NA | TGTGCCAGCACTAAACAGGGCGGAGAGCAGTACTTC | CASTKQGGEQYF
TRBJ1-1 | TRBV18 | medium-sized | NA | TGTGCCAGCTCACCCCTAAAGTATGAGAACACTGAAGCTTTCTTT | CASSPLKYENTEAFF
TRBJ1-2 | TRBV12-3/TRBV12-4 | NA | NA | TGTGCCAGCAGGTTAACCCTGGGGGGTAACTATGGCTACACCTTC | CASRLTLGGNYGYTF
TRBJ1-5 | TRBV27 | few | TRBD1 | TGTGCCAGCAGTTTATCGGGGACAGGTTCCCTCCGGCAGCCCCAGCATTTT | CASSLSGTGSLRQPQHF
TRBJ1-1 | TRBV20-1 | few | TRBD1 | TGCAGTGCTCCAGACAGGGCCAAATTGAACACTGAAGCTTTCTTT | CSAPDRAKLNTEAFF
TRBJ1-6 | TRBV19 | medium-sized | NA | TGTGCCAGTACGGCGGGGATGGTTGGGGATTCACCCCTCCACTTT | CASTAGMVGDSPLHF
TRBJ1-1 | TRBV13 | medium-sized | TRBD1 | TGTGCCAGCAGGTCAGGGGGCGCGGACACTGAAGCTTTCTTT | CASRSGGADTEAFF
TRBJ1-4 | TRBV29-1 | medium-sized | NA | TGCAGCGTTGAAGACCCCACTGTGCCTGAAAAACTGTTTTTT | CSVEDPTVPEKLFF
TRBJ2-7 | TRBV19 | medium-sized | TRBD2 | TGTGCCAGTAGTGCATCCGGGACTAGCATGTACGAGCAGTACTTC | CASSASGTSMYEQYF
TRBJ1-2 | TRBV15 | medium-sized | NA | TGTGCCACCAGCGGGGGTTCTCGGTTCGACTATGGCTACACCTTC | CATSGGSRFDYGYTF
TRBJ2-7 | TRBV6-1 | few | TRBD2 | TGTGCCAGCAGTCGGACTAGCTTCGACGAGCAGTACTTC | CASSRTSFDEQYF
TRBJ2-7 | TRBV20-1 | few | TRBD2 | TGCAGTGCCGGGAGGGAGCTTTTTGACTACGAGCAGTACTTC | CSAGRELFDYEQYF
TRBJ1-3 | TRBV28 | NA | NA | TGTGCCAGCAGTTTATACCGGGGCTCTGGAAACACCATATATTTT | CASSLYRGSGNTIYF
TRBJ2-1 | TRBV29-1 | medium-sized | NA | TGCAGCGTTGATACTGACAGCTCCTACAATGAGCAGTTCTTC | CSVDTDSSYNEQFF
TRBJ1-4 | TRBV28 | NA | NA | TGTGCCAGCAGTTCCGGGGGAGGGATGGGGGAAAAACTGTTTTTT | CASSSGGGMGEKLFF
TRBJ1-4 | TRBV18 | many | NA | TGTGCCAGCTCACCCGGTGAAAAACTGTTTTTT | CASSPGEKLFF
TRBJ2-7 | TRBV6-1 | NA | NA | TGTGCCACCTCCCCGAGTATATTTCCTAACGAGCAGTACTTC | CATSPSIFPNEQYF
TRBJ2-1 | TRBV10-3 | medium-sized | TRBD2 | TGTGCCGACGGGACTAGCGGGGGGGCTTTGGATGAGCAGTTCTTC | CADGTSGGALDEQFF
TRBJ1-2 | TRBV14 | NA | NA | TGTGCCAGCAGCCCAGAGGGACGGTTGTATGGCTACACCTTC | CASSPEGRLYGYTF
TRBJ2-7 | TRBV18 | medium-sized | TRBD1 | TGTGCCAGCTCACCACCGGTGACAGGGAGCTACGAGCAGTACTTC | CASSPPVTGSYEQYF
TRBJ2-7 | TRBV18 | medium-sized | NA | TGTGCCAGCTCACCTCAGGATATAGGGACCGAGCAGTACTTC | CASSPQDIGTEQYF
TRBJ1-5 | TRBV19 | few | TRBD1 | TGTGCCAGTAATAAGGGAGGGGGCCCTAATCAGCCCCAGCATTTT | CASNKGGGPNQPQHF
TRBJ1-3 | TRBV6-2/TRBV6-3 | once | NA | TGTGCCAGCAGTTACTCCTCTTTAATACCACAGCGAAGCTCTGGAGACACCATATATTTT | CASSYSSLIPQRSSGDTIYF
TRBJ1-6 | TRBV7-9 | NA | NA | TGTGCCAGCAGCTCGGCCGGACACTTCTATAATTCACCCCTCCACTTT | CASSSAGHFYNSPLHF
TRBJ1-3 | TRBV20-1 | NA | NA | TGCAGTGCTAGAGTTCGGGGCCGAGGGTCTGGAAACACCATATATTTT | CSARVRGRGSGNTIYF
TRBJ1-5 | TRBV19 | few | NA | TGTGCCAGTCGGGTGAGGAGGGGGGCTGCAGGGGATCAGCCCCAGCATTTT | CASRVRRGAAGDQPQHF
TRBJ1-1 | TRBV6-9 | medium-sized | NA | TGTGCCAGCAGACCTTGGGCCCGTTTCATGAACACTGAAGCTTTCTTT | CASRPWARFMNTEAFF
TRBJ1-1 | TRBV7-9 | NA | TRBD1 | TGTGCCAGCAGCTTTGGACGAACCTACAGGGGTGGGTCTGAAGCTTTCTTT | CASSFGRTYRGGSEAFF
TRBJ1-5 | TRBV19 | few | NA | TGTGCCAGTAGTATTCGGGGGAATGGGCCCCAGCATTTT | CASSIRGNGPQHF
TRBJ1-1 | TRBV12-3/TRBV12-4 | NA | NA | TGTGCCAGCAGTTTACTGGGGCTCGGTGCGGGATTAGCTTTCTTT | CASSLLGLGAGLAFF
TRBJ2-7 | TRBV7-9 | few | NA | TGTGCCAGCAGCTTATTAACGGCCTACGAGCAGTACTTC | CASSLLTAYEQYF
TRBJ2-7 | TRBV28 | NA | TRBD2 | TGTGCCAGCGTTGAAGCGGGAGGGCCGCGTGAGCAGTACTTC | CASVEAGGPREQYF
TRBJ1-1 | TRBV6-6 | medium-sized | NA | TGTGCCAGCAGTTACTATCCAGGAGTGGAGACTGAAGCTTTCTTT | CASSYYPGVETEAFF
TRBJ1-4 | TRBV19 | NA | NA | TGTGCCAGTAGCCCCCAAAGCGCAACTAATGAAAAACTGTTTTTT | CASSPQSATNEKLFF
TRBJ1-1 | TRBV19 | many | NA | TGTGCCAGTAGTCTAAGACAGTCCACTGAAGCTTTCTTT | CASSLRQSTEAFF
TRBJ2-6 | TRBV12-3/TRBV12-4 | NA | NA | TGTGCCAGCAGTTTTGGCTCGAGCTCTGGGGCCAACGTCCTGACTTTC | CASSFGSSSGANVLTF
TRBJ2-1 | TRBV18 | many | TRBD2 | TGTGCCAGCTCACCTAAACCGGGACTAGCGGGGGGTTACAATGAGCAGTTCTTC | CASSPKPGLAGGYNEQFF
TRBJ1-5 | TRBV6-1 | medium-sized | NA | TGTGCCAGCATCAACCGTGGGGCGGATCAGCCCCAGCATTTT | CASINRGADQPQHF
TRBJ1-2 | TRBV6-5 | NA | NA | TGTGCCAGCAGTTACTCGAAATTGGATGCGGACTATGGCTACACCTTC | CASSYSKLDADYGYTF
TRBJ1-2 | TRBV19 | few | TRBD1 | TGTGCCAGTACCGTGGGAGGGACAGGGCAGAGTGGCTACACCTTC | CASTVGGTGQSGYTF
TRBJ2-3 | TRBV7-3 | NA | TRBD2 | TGTGCCAGCAGCACGGGAACTAGCGGGGGCACAGATACGCAGTATTTT | CASSTGTSGGTDTQYF
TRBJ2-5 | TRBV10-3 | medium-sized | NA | TGTGCCATCAGAGACTGGGGAGAGACCCAGTACTTC | CAIRDWGETQYF
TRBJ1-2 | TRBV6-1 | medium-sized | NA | TGTGCCAGCAGTGAAGCAAGCGGTTGGAACTATGGCTACACCTTC | CASSEASGWNYGYTF
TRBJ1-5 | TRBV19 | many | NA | TGTGCCAGTAGTTCCGGACGGCCGCCCCAGCATTTT | CASSSGRPPQHF
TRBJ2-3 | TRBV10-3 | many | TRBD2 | TGTGCCATCAGCAGCGGGGCGGCCGATACGCAGTATTTT | CAISSGAADTQYF
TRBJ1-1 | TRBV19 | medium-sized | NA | TGTGCCAGTACCGACACCATAAGACAGGTTAACACTGAAGCTTTCTTT | CASTDTIRQVNTEAFF